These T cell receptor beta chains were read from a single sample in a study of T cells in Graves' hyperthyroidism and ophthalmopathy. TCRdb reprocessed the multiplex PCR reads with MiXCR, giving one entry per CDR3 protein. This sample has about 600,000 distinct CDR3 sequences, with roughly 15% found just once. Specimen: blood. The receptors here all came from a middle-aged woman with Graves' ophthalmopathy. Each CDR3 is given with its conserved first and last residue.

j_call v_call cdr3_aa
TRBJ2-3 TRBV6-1 CASSEDRTPGDTQYF
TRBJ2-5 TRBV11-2 CASSLGDVLAPWQETQYF
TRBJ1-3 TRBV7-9 CASSHRRGRINTIYF
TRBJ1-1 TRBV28 CASSLDRGPGNTEAFF
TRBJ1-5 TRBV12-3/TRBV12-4 CASSLPPQPQHF
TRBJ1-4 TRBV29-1 CSVGVGQGREKLFF
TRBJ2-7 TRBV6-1 CASSSPGGSSYEQYF
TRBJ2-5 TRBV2 CASSEGGTRRQETQYF
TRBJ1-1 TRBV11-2 CASSSDSMNTEAFF
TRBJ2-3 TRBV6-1 CASSEGREGLFGTQYF
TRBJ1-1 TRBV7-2 CASSYLGGSGTEAFF
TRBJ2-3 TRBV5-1 CASQPAGGGTDTQYF
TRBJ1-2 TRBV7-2 CASSSGSRGSGYTF
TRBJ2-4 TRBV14 CASSQGVSENIQYF
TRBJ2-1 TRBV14 CANSTLINNEQFF
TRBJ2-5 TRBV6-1 CASRSGQGPGETQYF
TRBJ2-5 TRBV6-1 CASSWGPGEKRTQYF
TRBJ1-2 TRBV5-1 CASSLEPASEGGYTF